This section outlines one TCR beta chain sequence together with its context. The sample originates from a study of shared clonotypes between healthy human individuals. Assay: immunoSEQ multiplex PCR; the TCRdb copy retains only in-frame clones and omits some. The sample gives about 1.1 million clones, 70% to 85% of which show up once; 0.85% to 1% is in the top ten. V was pared by 0 bases and J by 10 bases, with 15 bases of the junction left unmatched. The CDR3 has 17 amino acids. Germline values: CDR1 LNHNV, CDR2 YYDKDF (reference sequence). The sequence was collected from a man aged 18 to 35 in good health. Some clones in this sample may be carry-over from other donors' samples. This rearrangement joins TRBV15 to TRBJ2-1, with 7 bases matching TRBD2. The material sequenced was memory CD4+ T cells from PBMCs. Subset indicated: CD45RA-negative fraction. The CDR3 nucleotides read TGTGCCACCAGCAGAGACCTCGAGCGCGCGGGAGCAGGGGAGCAGTTCTTC. Protein product: CATSRDLERAGAGEQFF.